This T cell receptor beta chain was recorded in a study of blood T cell repertoires in COVID-19 (dated by TCRdb to the early 2020s). Regarding the complete study: Samples from collaborators originated in the United States, Italy and Spain and spanned both the acute and convalescent phases of COVID-19. Deeply sampled blood TCRbeta repertoires from subjects exposed to, actively infected with, or recovered from COVID-19 were included in the dataset. A freely available public database, intended as a resource for researchers studying the immune response to SARS-CoV-2, is where the repertoires were released. The material from the prospective study consisted of cDNA or gDNA derived from T cells, B-cell-depleted T cells, or PBMCs. HLA class I and class II types, where available, came from metadata supplied by the sample provider rather than from assay-based typing. Nearly every sample came with metadata listing a de-identified subject ID, COVID-19 status, age in years and sex. The samples were drawn from the first 160 participants of the ongoing ImmuneRACE study and from about 1,200 subjects provided by 6 global collaborators. The paper as a whole reports these results and caveats: Clinical and demographic metadata were provided uncurated, with the amount varying by source and participant.

Collaborating institutions collected whole blood in K2EDTA tubes following their own protocols. For TCRbeta analysis, collaborators shipped samples in one of three forms: frozen whole blood, isolated PBMCs, or DNA extracted from either of those sample types. Reading the germline V gene gives CDR1 MGHRA and CDR2 YSYEKL. Compared with germline, V lacks 8 bases and J lacks 4 bases; bases without a gene match: 7. The CDR3, cysteine through phenylalanine, is 15 amino acids long. Here the CDR3 DNA is all that survives: 45 bases in frame from base 1. The immunoSEQ Assay, a bias-controlled multiplex PCR, was used to amplify TCRbeta CDR3 regions from genomic DNA. Concerning the study's data processing: The number of nucleated cells in each sample was estimated by amplification of reference gene primers within the assay. To quantify the absolute abundance of each unique TCRbeta CDR3 rearrangement, sequence reads were collapsed and filtered. For each sample, productive Simpson clonality was calculated as the square root of Simpson's diversity index across productive rearrangements. TCRdb mirrors the immuneACCESS table, restricted to in-frame sequences. Some clones are absent from its copies; in checked studies, under half trace to an unresolved V gene, and the reason for the others is unknown. V, J and clone size derive from that table, while D and trimming were established from the DNA sequence. The sample profile shows over 150,000 clones; roughly four fifths of them were found once. Of the sample, approximately 1.8% falls within the top ten clones.

About this clone itself: Its antigen remains unidentified. It has no much larger one-base neighbor in the sample; base qualities were not kept.

This TCR derives from a man older than 75 with acute or convalescent COVID-19. In this chain, TRBV4-1 is recombined with TRBJ2-3, and TRBD1 aligns with 12 junction nucleotides. Sequenced: peripheral blood. The sequence in DNA is TGCGCCAGCCAAAGAGGGACAGGGGGCCCAGATACGCAGTATTTT. The translation is CASQRGTGGPDTQYF.